This T cell receptor beta chain originates from a study of T cell responses to AZD1222 COVID-19 vaccine (dated by TCRdb to the early 2020s). A note on the overall study: A total of around 240 trial participants underwent TCR sequencing, of whom nearly 210 received two doses of AZD1222 and some 26 received two doses of the MenACWY control vaccine. Trial participants were enrolled by age into subgroups of 18-55, 56-69 and 70-plus years, and about 150, 27 and 61 TCR-sequenced participants, respectively, were included in these subgroups.

This clone was picked up a small number of times. Its specific antigen is unknown. No base quality information exists; no much larger clone differs at one position. Findings and caveats that apply to the study as a whole: The whole spike protein was spanned by vaccine-associated CD4 TCRs, and dominant responses were seen in regions 160-218 and 743-854. In the small 56-69-year group, the increase in depth fell short of significance, most likely because of low power. Epitopes outside the regions mutated in the B.1.351 and B.1.1.7 variants were reportedly recognized by nearly half of the unique spike-specific TCRs. Most participants were white British and females outnumbered males, and the authors suggested that clonal diversity may have been underestimated. Because no day 14 peak-response samples were available, repertoires were characterized only after the peak T cell response. Conclusions about previously exposed vaccinees were limited because only six AZD1222 recipients were SARS-CoV-2 seropositive at baseline. A significant rise in spike-specific TCR breadth and depth was observed after two AZD1222 doses relative to day 0 and relative to MenACWY recipients.

CDR1 MGHRA and CDR2 YSYEKL were looked up in the germline V gene. Cut back by 3 bases and 8 bases, the V and J ends lie 19 bases apart. Its CDR3 holds 15 amino acids, cysteine through phenylalanine. This entry keeps only the CDR3 DNA: 45 bases, framed from base 1. Reading the label with the study, this specimen's time point is: about 28 days (+/-7) after the second vaccine dose. AZD1222 recipients whose second dose came at about 4 weeks and those whose second dose came at about 12 weeks were combined into one group, since spike-specific TCR depth and breadth did not differ between the two schedules. Samples from vaccinated people were obtained from the UK trials COV001 and COV002, which included a single-blind randomized controlled phase 2/3 trial of AZD1222 (ChAdOx1 nCoV-19) in healthy adults. For TCRbeta chain sequencing, PBMC samples were collected from trial participants at day 0 and at day 28 after the second dose.

The CDR3 regions of human TCRbeta chains were analyzed by immunosequencing. The study's own analysis went as follows. Repertoire TCRs were matched against a reference library of SARS-CoV-2-specific TCRs generated with the MIRA antigen-specificity platform. Breadth was defined as the fraction of unique TCRs that were SARS-CoV-2-associated, and depth was defined as the fraction of total T cells that were SARS-CoV-2-associated. Using the MIRA data, every spike-specific TCR was mapped to the spike region that the TCR reacted to and assigned to either a CD4 or a CD8 class. Log10-transformed breadth and depth values were compared by one-way ANOVA with Sidak's multiple comparisons tests. TCRdb re-hosts the immuneACCESS table, in-frame sequences only. Its copies lack some clones; in the studies checked, an unresolved V gene accounts for under half of them, and the cause for the rest is not known. V, J and clone size are those of that table, while D and trimming were read from the DNA. The sample table lists about 120,000 clones, approximately 86% of them with a count of one. The ten largest make up 2.5% to 3.5% of the sample.

The clonotype originates from an adult who received the AZD1222 COVID-19 vaccine. This material consisted of peripheral blood, taken 28 days after the second AZD1222 dose. The chain uses TRBV4-1 and TRBJ1-2; possibly the D gene is TRBD1, per 5 matching bases. The DNA sequence is given as TGCGCCAGCAGCCAGATTAATATGGGGGGTTGGGGCTACACCTTC. This is translated as CASSQINMGGWGYTF.